The present T cell receptor (beta chain) was sequenced within a study of T cell clones after liver transplantation. Study-wide background: In this trial, immunosuppression withdrawal was attempted within 2 years of liver transplant. Tolerance: complete withdrawal held at least one year, liver enzymes staying within twice normal. Pre-transplant mixed lymphocyte reactions yielded third-party-reactive TCRbeta sequences as comparators for graft-donor-reactive sequences.

This clone showed up just a few times. CD3+CD4+ and CD3+CD8+ cells were FACS-sorted from thawed unstimulated PBMCs. Clones were read by immunoSEQ multiplex PCR, and TCRdb kept only the in-frame ones, dropping some. The sample yields around 110,000 clones, 90% seen once. Germline loops: CDR1 LGHNA, CDR2 YNFKEQ. This CDR3 has 16 residues. J lost 5 bases, V lost 3 bases, and 10 bases had no gene match. This receptor was identified in a human patient who received a liver transplant. Some T cells may be graft donor cells. The sample in question was CD4+ T cells from blood, obtained 12 months after liver transplant. The V and J genes are TRBV4-2 and TRBJ2-1; 7 nucleotides align to TRBD1. CDR3 region: CASSHEPGQYHNEQFF. The CDR3, as DNA: TGTGCCAGCAGCCACGAACCGGGACAGTACCACAATGAGCAGTTCTTC.